The 22 T cell receptor beta chains reported below all come from one sample, sequenced in a study of T cells in Graves' hyperthyroidism and ophthalmopathy. TCR beta CDR3 regions were amplified from RNA. TCR CDR3 underwent first-round RT-PCR with the HTBI primer set. TCRdb reanalysed the multiplex PCR reads using MiXCR and keeps one entry per CDR3 protein. The sample has under 350,000 distinct CDR3 sequences, about 20% seen once; the top ten hold around 47%. The sequenced sample was blood. The receptors derive from a woman between 50 and 59 years old with Graves' hyperthyroidism.

The table lists this clonotype with a few counts. V and J are TRBV28 and TRBJ1-2; D is possibly TRBD1 (5 bases). Germline-derived CDR1 and CDR2 are MDHEN and SYDVKM. V was trimmed by 5 bases and J by 4 bases, leaving 14 bases between them. This CDR3 is 14 amino acids long. CDR3 DNA: TGTGCCAGCAGTAATCCCGGGGGAGTCTATGGCTACACCTTC. It codes for CASSNPGGVYGYTF.

This clonotype showed up many times. The J gene is TRBJ2-1, the V gene TRBV7-2, with D perhaps matching TRBD2 (6 bases). V gave up 5 bases and J gave up 10 bases, with 15 bases separating them. CDR1 SGHTA and CDR2 FQGNSA come from the germline V gene. This CDR3 has 13 amino acids. For the CDR3, the DNA is TGTGCCAGCAGCCCATCGGGGGAAAAAGAGCAGTTCTTC. Translated: CASSPSGEKEQFF. The whole variable domain, remainder taken from reference TRBV7-2 and TRBJ2-1, is GAGVSQSPSNKVTEKGKDVELRCDPISGHTALYWYRQSLGQGLEFLIYFQGNSAPDKSGLPSDRFSAERTGGSVSTLTIQRTQQEDSAVYLCASSPSGEKEQFFGPGTRLTVL.

The chain recombines TRBV4-1 with TRBJ2-1, with 10 bases aligning to TRBD2. The CDR3 is made up of 16 amino acids. Germline CDR1 and CDR2: MGHRA and YSYEKL. Losses at the gene ends were 4 bases for V and 5 bases for J; bases not matched to a gene: 8. The CDR3 nucleotides are TGCGCCAGCAGCCCAGTCAGCGGGAGGGCCAACAATGAGCAGTTCTTC. It codes for CASSPVSGRANNEQFF.

This clonotype was counted only a few times. The chain has TRBV12-3 or TRBV12-4 and TRBJ2-1, with D possibly being TRBD1 or TRBD2 (7 bases each). This CDR3 contains 14 residues. Trimming left V 6 bases short and J 9 bases short, with 18 bases between. The CDR3 region has the DNA TGTGCCAGCAGAGTATCAGGGGGGGCGGGTGAGCAGTTCTTC. Translating gives CASRVSGGAGEQFF.

V usage is TRBV20-1 and J usage is TRBJ2-5; the match to TRBD2 covers 14 bases. Germline assignment: CDR1 DFQATT and CDR2 SNEGSKA (reference sequence). V trimming: 2 bases; J trimming: 3 bases; junction bases outside the gene matches: 2. The CDR3 consists of 15 residues. The CDR3 DNA reads TGCAGTGCTAGATCGGGACTAGCGGGAGAAGAGACCCAGTACTTC. Residues: CSARSGLAGEETQYF.

This clonotype appeared a few times. The rearrangement uses TRBV7-2 and TRBJ1-4; D might be TRBD1 (6 bases). The germline CDR1 and CDR2 sequences are SGHTA and FQGNSA. This CDR3 is built from 14 residues. The ends were cut back, 1 base at V and 8 bases at J, with 11 bases in the middle. The CDR3 nucleotides read TGTGCCAGCAGCTTAGTGGGGGGCGAAGAAAAACTGTTTTTT. Translated, it gives CASSLVGGEEKLFF.

In this sample, this clonotype turned up many times. The chain has TRBV7-3 and TRBJ2-3; 7 nucleotides match TRBD1. The V gene end was trimmed by 5 bases and the J gene end by 0 bases; junction bases not matched to a gene: 5. This CDR3 spans 15 amino acids. In germline, CDR1 is SGHTA, CDR2 FQGTGA. The CDR3 bases are TGTGCCAGCAGCGTGGGACAGTTGAGCACAGATACGCAGTATTTT. Translation gives CASSVGQLSTDTQYF.

This clonotype was seen a handful of times. This sequence joins TRBV6-9 and TRBJ2-3; no clear D. Looked up from germline, CDR1 is MNHGY and CDR2 is SVAAGI. The CDR3 covers 13 residues. V lost 3 bases to trimming and J lost 4 bases, with 8 bases between them. CDR3 coding DNA: TGTGCCAGCAGTTACGGTTTGTCAGATACGCAGTATTTT. As protein: CASSYGLSDTQYF.

This chain connects TRBV19 to TRBJ1-5; possibly TRBD1 for D (5 bases). This CDR3 spans 16 amino acids. The ends were cut back, 1 base at V and 0 bases at J, with 10 bases in the middle. From germline, CDR1 is LNHDA and CDR2 SQIVND (reference sequence). CDR3 protein: CASSIGGTRSNQPQHF. CDR3 coding DNA: TGTGCCAGTAGTATAGGGGGCACCCGTAGCAATCAGCCCCAGCATTTT.

This clonotype has a count of ten or more. The chain is built from TRBV7-2 and TRBJ1-1, with D uncertain. The ends were cut back, 1 base at V and 1 base at J, with 16 bases in the middle. The CDR3 length is 17 residues. Germline V lookup: CDR1 SGHTA, CDR2 FQGNSA. The CDR3 nucleotides read TGTGCCAGCAGCTTAGACGACATTTTCTTGGGGAACACTGAAGCTTTCTTT. It specifies CASSLDDIFLGNTEAFF.

The chain links TRBV6-9 to TRBJ1-5, with 11 bases lining up with TRBD1. The junction had 3 bases not matched to a gene; V was cut back by 4 bases and J by 7 bases. The CDR3 spans 14 residues. Germline lookup yields CDR1 MNHGY and CDR2 SVAAGI. The DNA of the CDR3 is TGTGCCAGCAGTTTGCGGACAGGGGGCCAGCCCCAGCATTTT. Its protein is CASSLRTGGQPQHF.

In regard to this clonotype: It may be a read error: a sequence one base away is much more abundant. The chain has TRBV2 and TRBJ2-1, with 14 nucleotides matching TRBD2. The V segment lost 1 base and the J segment 0 bases; nucleotides outside the gene matches: 5. Germline V gene lookup returns CDR1 SNHLY and CDR2 FYNNEI. The CDR3 runs 19 residues. CDR3 in DNA: TGTGCCAGCAGTGAAGAAGGGACTAGCGGGGGTATCTCCTACAATGAGCAGTTCTTC. This gives the protein CASSEEGTSGGISYNEQFF.

The table lists this clonotype with a few counts. In nucleotides, the CDR3 is TGCAGTGCTAGAGAAACAGTGAACACTGAAGCTTTCTTT. It yields the protein CSARETVNTEAFF. This rearrangement joins TRBV20-1 to TRBJ1-1; D gene uncertain. Trimming stripped 0 bases from V and 0 bases from J, with 5 bases between. CDR1 is DFQATT and CDR2 is SNEGSKA in the germline V gene (reference sequence). This CDR3 contains 13 residues.

V is TRBV10-2 and J is TRBJ1-1; D possibly corresponds to TRBD1 (5 bases). V lost 2 bases and J 0 bases, leaving 7 bases between the germline ends. CDR1 WSHSY and CDR2 SAAADI come from the germline V gene. This CDR3 region has 14 residues. The CDR3 region is CASSEPGMNTEAFF. CDR3 sequence (DNA): TGCGCCAGCAGTGAGCCAGGGATGAACACTGAAGCTTTCTTT.

This clonotype was counted many times. The CDR3, as DNA: TGCAGTGCTGTAGCGGAGGGGTACCAAGAGACCCAGTACTTC. This translates into CSAVAEGYQETQYF. The V and J genes are TRBV20-1 and TRBJ2-5; a possible D gene is TRBD2 (6 bases). There are 14 residues in the CDR3. The V end lost 5 bases, the J end lost 0 bases, and 13 bases lay between the germline ends. Germline V gene data show CDR1 as DFQATT and CDR2 as SNEGSKA (reference sequence).

The chain links TRBV18 to TRBJ2-3; 11 bases are shared with TRBD1. V lost 6 bases, J lost 5 bases, and 7 bases stayed unmatched. The CDR3 length is 15 residues. Germline loops: CDR1 KGHSH, CDR2 LQKENI. The CDR3 loop is CASSAGQGAGDTQYF. CDR3 nucleotides: TGTGCCAGCTCGGCCGGACAGGGGGCTGGAGATACGCAGTATTTT. Complete variable domain (other parts from reference TRBV18 and TRBJ2-3): NAGVMQNPRHLVRRRGQEARLRCSPMKGHSHVYWYRQLPEEGLKFMVYLQKENIIDESGMPKERFSAEFPKEGPSILRIQQVVRGDSAAYFCASSAGQGAGDTQYFGPGTRLTVL.

This clonotype has ten or more counts. CDR3 residues: CASSLAGTSTQYF. In nucleotides, the CDR3 is TGTGCCAGCAGCTTGGCCGGGACTAGCACGCAGTATTTT. V usage is TRBV5-6 and J usage is TRBJ2-3; 9 bases align to TRBD2. The CDR3 is 13 residues long. The V and J ends lost 0 bases and 9 bases, in that order; junction bases with no gene match: 2. Per the germline V gene, CDR1 is SGHDT and CDR2 is YYEEEE.

This clonotype occurred many times. The rearrangement joins TRBV2 to TRBJ1-5, with D possibly TRBD1 on 6 matching bases. This CDR3 is 12 amino acids long. V gave up 7 bases and J gave up 2 bases, with 6 bases separating them. In germline, CDR1 is SNHLY, CDR2 FYNNEI. CDR3 loop: CASNRGNQPQHF. The CDR3 region has the DNA TGTGCCAGCAACAGGGGCAATCAGCCCCAGCATTTT.

The rearrangement links TRBV5-1 to TRBJ2-7; D ambiguous. V gave up 5 bases and J gave up 2 bases, with 14 bases separating them. In germline, CDR1 is SGHRS, CDR2 YFSETQ. CDR3 length equals 14 residues. The CDR3 spells CASRSPQSPYEQYF. The CDR3 region has the DNA TGCGCCAGCAGGTCGCCCCAGAGCCCCTACGAGCAGTACTTC.

This clonotype occurred a few times. The J gene is TRBJ2-1, the V gene TRBV20-1, with 9 bases matching TRBD2. The J segment lost 6 bases and the V segment lost 7 bases, leaving 4 bases of the junction unmatched. CDR1 is DFQATT, CDR2 SNEGSKA, per germline (reference sequence). This CDR3 comprises 12 residues. CDR3 nucleotides: TGCAGTGTTGCGGGAGGGCCCAATGAGCAGTTCTTC. This translates into CSVAGGPNEQFF.

This clonotype was counted ten times or more. The V and J genes are TRBV2 and TRBJ2-1; no reliable D call. CDR1 and CDR2 from the germline V gene are SNHLY and FYNNEI. CDR3 length: 14 residues. V was cut by 6 bases and J by 4 bases, with 13 bases left in between. CDR3 sequence (DNA): TGTGCCAGCAGGCCGGAGATTGGATACAATGAGCAGTTCTTC. As protein: CASRPEIGYNEQFF.

In this sample, this clonotype turned up a few times. V gene TRBV20-1 combines with J gene TRBJ1-5; D not certain. There are 12 residues in the CDR3. Between the trimmed V and J ends, which lost 3 bases and 6 bases, there was a span of 9 bases. Germline V gives CDR1 DFQATT, CDR2 SNEGSKA (reference sequence). CDR3 bases: TGCAGTGCTAGTAGGGCTTTTCAGCCCCAGCATTTT. Translation: CSASRAFQPQHF.